The rows below give T cell receptor beta chains drawn from one sample of a study of cytomegalovirus exposure and HLA in healthy donors. Libraries were prepared by immunoSEQ multiplex PCR; TCRdb keeps only in-frame clonotypes and omits some of them. The data contain about 120,000 clones, about 75% of them singletons. The sequenced sample was PBMCs. The source is a middle-aged woman in good health and CMV-seropositive. Each CDR3 is given with its conserved first and last residue. The D gene is left open where the match is weak. Size values are once, few and many counts, or a class for expanded clones, and some rows have none.

clone_size	j_call	d_call	v_call	cdr3_nt	cdr3_aa
.	TRBJ1-2	.	TRBV29-1	TGCAGCGTTAGGGGGTCTTATGGCTACACCTTC	CSVRGSYGYTF
.	TRBJ2-5	.	TRBV5-1	TGCGCCAGCAGCTTGGGGACAGTTCATGGGGAGACCCAGTACTTC	CASSLGTVHGETQYF
.	TRBJ2-7	TRBD2	TRBV30	TGTGCCTGGAGTGGTAGCGGGGGCTACGAGCAGTACTTC	CAWSGSGGYEQYF
few	TRBJ1-5	TRBD1	TRBV6-1	TGTGCCAGCAGGATCAGACAGGGGAGCAATCAGCCCCAGCATTTT	CASRIRQGSNQPQHF
.	TRBJ2-2	.	TRBV6-4	TGTGCCAGCAGCCCATCTAGTGAAACCGGGGAGCTGTTTTTT	CASSPSSETGELFF
.	TRBJ2-1	TRBD2	TRBV18	TGTGCCAGCTCACCTAAAACTAGCGGGGTAAATAATGAGCAGTTCTTC	CASSPKTSGVNNEQFF
.	TRBJ1-2	.	TRBV5-6	TGTGCCAGCATCCTTCGGGGGGAAGGAAATTTACATGGCTACACCTTC	CASILRGEGNLHGYTF
.	TRBJ1-1	TRBD1	TRBV7-9	TGTGCCAGCAGCGGGACAGGGGATGGCCTGAACACTGAAGCTTTCTTT	CASSGTGDGLNTEAFF
.	TRBJ1-1	TRBD1	TRBV4-3	TGCGCCAGCAGCTCGTTCCCCGGGACAGAAAACACTGAAGCTTTCTTT	CASSSFPGTENTEAFF
once	TRBJ2-7	TRBD2	TRBV6-5	TGTGCCAGCAGTTGGCGGGGGGACTACGAGCAGTACTTC	CASSWRGDYEQYF
once	TRBJ2-3	TRBD2	TRBV7-6	TGTGCCAGCAGCCGTCGGACTAGCGGGACCTTTGGCACAGATACGCAGTATTTT	CASSRRTSGTFGTDTQYF
.	TRBJ2-7	TRBD2	TRBV27	TGTGCCAGCAGTTTAACGACTAGCGGGCCCTACGAGCAGTACTTC	CASSLTTSGPYEQYF
.	TRBJ2-2	.	TRBV18	TGTGCCAGCTCACCCGCGGACACCGGGGAGCTGTTTTTT	CASSPADTGELFF
.	TRBJ1-2	.	TRBV9	TGTGCCAGCAGCTCCTTAGGCGGCATCTATGGCTACACCTTC	CASSSLGGIYGYTF
.	TRBJ2-1	TRBD1	TRBV6-6	TGTGCCACCCAACCGGGACAGGGGGGCGATGAGCAGTTCTTC	CATQPGQGGDEQFF
once	TRBJ2-2	TRBD1	TRBV28	TGTGCCAGCAGGCCTACAGGGGATAGCGGGGAGCTGTTTTTT	CASRPTGDSGELFF
.	TRBJ2-7	TRBD2	TRBV7-2	TGTGCCAGCAGCTTAGAAGAGCGGGAGGGGAGCTACGAGCAGTACTTC	CASSLEEREGSYEQYF
.	TRBJ2-3	.	TRBV7-3	TGTGCCAGCAGCTTAAGACCAAGGGCTAGCCTGAATACTAGCACAGATACGCAGTATTTT	CASSLRPRASLNTSTDTQYF
.	TRBJ2-5	TRBD1	TRBV6-5	TGTGCCAGCAGTTCCTCGGCAGGGGGCCCAGAGACCCAGTACTTC	CASSSSAGGPETQYF
.	TRBJ1-6	TRBD1	TRBV27	TGTGCCAGCAGTTGGGACAGCTATAATTCACCCCTCCACTTT	CASSWDSYNSPLHF
.	TRBJ2-1	.	TRBV28	TGTGCCAGCAGTTTGAGAGGGGGTGAGCAGTTCTTC	CASSLRGGEQFF
few	TRBJ1-5	.	TRBV30	TGTGCCTGGAGTATGGAGAGCAATCAGCCCCAGCATTTT	CAWSMESNQPQHF
.	TRBJ2-7	TRBD1	TRBV6-5	TGTGCCAGCAGTTACCAAGGACAGGGGAGCGAGCAGTACTTC	CASSYQGQGSEQYF
.	TRBJ1-1	.	TRBV4-2	TGTGCCAGCAGCCAAGCGGGGAACACTGAAGCTTTCTTT	CASSQAGNTEAFF
.	TRBJ1-2	.	TRBV28	TGTGCCAGCAGTTTAGGACAGTATGGCTACACCTTC	CASSLGQYGYTF
.	TRBJ2-7	TRBD1	TRBV9	TGTGCCAGCAGCGCCCGGGACAGTATATCCTACGAGCAGTACTTC	CASSARDSISYEQYF
.	TRBJ2-7	TRBD1	TRBV6-6	TGTGCCAGCAGTTACGTCGGGACAGCCTACGAGCAGTACTTC	CASSYVGTAYEQYF
.	TRBJ1-2	TRBD1	TRBV29-1	TGCAGCGTTGAAGATCGGGGACAGGGGGCGAGTAGGTATGGCTACACCTTC	CSVEDRGQGASRYGYTF
.	TRBJ1-1	.	TRBV7-7	TGTGCCAGCAGCGTTGACAGGAACACTGAAGCTTTCTTT	CASSVDRNTEAFF
.	TRBJ2-5	.	TRBV6-5	TGTGCCAGCACCCAATCAGGAGCGGGTGAGACCCAGTACTTC	CASTQSGAGETQYF
.	TRBJ2-1	TRBD1	TRBV29-1	TGCAGCGTTGAACGGGACAGCTACAATGAGCAGTTCTTC	CSVERDSYNEQFF
.	TRBJ2-1	.	TRBV6-5	TGTGCCAGCAGCGATACGACAGCTAACAATGAGCAGTTCTTC	CASSDTTANNEQFF
.	TRBJ2-5	.	TRBV11-3	TGTGCCAGCAGCTTAGGAGGCAGCCAAGAGACCCAGTACTTC	CASSLGGSQETQYF
.	TRBJ1-6	.	TRBV29-1	TGCAGCGTATCCGAACAGGGAAGTAATTCACCCCTCCACTTT	CSVSEQGSNSPLHF
.	TRBJ1-1	TRBD1	TRBV5-1	TGCGCCAGCAGCCCCGGGGGACAGGGGGGTTCCACTGAAGCTTTCTTT	CASSPGGQGGSTEAFF
.	TRBJ2-1	.	TRBV6-4	TGTGCCAGCAGCGCTACTGTCGGTTACAATGAGCAGTTCTTC	CASSATVGYNEQFF
few	TRBJ1-2	.	TRBV10-3	TGTGCCATCAGGCCGGCAGGTCCTAACTATGGCTACACCTTC	CAIRPAGPNYGYTF
.	TRBJ1-5	TRBD1	TRBV11-2	TGTGCCAGCAGCCCACAGGGGGTCAATCAGCCCCAGCATTTT	CASSPQGVNQPQHF
.	TRBJ2-3	TRBD2	TRBV29-1	TGCAGCGTTTCTCTAGCGGGAAACACAGATACGCAGTATTTT	CSVSLAGNTDTQYF
few	TRBJ1-2	.	TRBV7-2	TGTGCCAGCAGCGAGGGAATCTATGGCTACACCTTC	CASSEGIYGYTF
.	TRBJ2-7	TRBD1	TRBV7-9	TGTGCCAGCAGCCTAATGGAGGACAGGGGGCATTACGAGCAGTACTTC	CASSLMEDRGHYEQYF
once	TRBJ2-1	TRBD1	TRBV5-4	TGTGCCAGCAAAACTACAGGGGGCGCCTACAATGAGCAGTTCTTC	CASKTTGGAYNEQFF
.	TRBJ1-1	.	TRBV14	TGTGCCAGCAGCCAAGTCCGCGGGCTTGGGGAAGCTTTCTTT	CASSQVRGLGEAFF
.	TRBJ2-3	TRBD2	TRBV5-1	TGCGCCAGCAGCTTAAGGCTAGCGGGGGTCACAGATACGCAGTATTTT	CASSLRLAGVTDTQYF
.	TRBJ2-7	.	TRBV28	TGTGCCAGCATGGACAGCGAGCAGTACTTC	CASMDSEQYF
.	TRBJ2-7	TRBD1	TRBV5-1	TGCGCCAGCAGCGATTCCGGGACAGGGCCCGAGCAGTACTTC	CASSDSGTGPEQYF
.	TRBJ2-7	TRBD1	TRBV7-9	TGTGCCAGCAGCTTAGGGGGACAGGGGGTAAGCTCCTACGAGCAGTACTTC	CASSLGGQGVSSYEQYF
once	TRBJ2-1	TRBD2	TRBV7-9	TGTGCCAGCAGCTTAGTGCAGGGCGGGGAGGGATACAATGAGCAGTTCTTC	CASSLVQGGEGYNEQFF
.	TRBJ1-6	.	TRBV5-6	TGTGCCAGCAGCTCCGGGAGAGCCCCGAGGGCACCCCTCCACTTT	CASSSGRAPRAPLHF
few	TRBJ2-1	TRBD1	TRBV6-5	TGTGCCAGCAGACGACAGGGGGTGGCGGATGAGCAGTTCTTC	CASRRQGVADEQFF
.	TRBJ2-6	TRBD1	TRBV9	TGTGCCAGCAGCACCCGGGACAGGGTTTCTGGGGCCAACGTCCTGACTTTC	CASSTRDRVSGANVLTF